Presented here are 31 T cell receptor beta chains from one specimen sequenced in a study of blood T cells in healthy people across ages. The second PCR ran roughly 7 to 12 cycles with a sample-barcoded 5' primer and J-beta primers. TCRdb passed the 5' RACE reads through MiXCR, listing each CDR3 protein once. Of 720,000 or so distinct CDR3 sequences detected, around two fifths appear once; the ten largest clones hold 30%. Sequencing was done on a sample of blood. The receptors were gathered from an older man in good health.

In its sample, this clonotype was seen a few times. The V call is TRBV7-2, the J call TRBJ2-1; 10 nucleotides agree with TRBD2. Trimming took 5 bases from V and 0 from J; bases not matched to a gene: 7. The V gene's germline CDR1 is SGHTA and CDR2 FQGNSA. The CDR3 covers 17 residues. The CDR3 sequence is CASSLSGRPLSYNEQFF. In DNA form, the CDR3 reads TGTGCCAGCAGCCTTAGCGGGAGGCCCCTCTCCTACAATGAGCAGTTCTTC.

This clonotype appeared a few times. The V gene is TRBV20-1, the J gene TRBJ2-4, with 8 bases fitting TRBD2. The germline gives CDR1 DFQATT, CDR2 SNEGSKA (reference sequence). The CDR3 consists of 15 residues. Losses at the gene ends were 5 bases for V and 3 bases for J; bases not matched to a gene: 9. The CDR3 DNA sequence: TGCAGTGCTCTAGTAGCGGGATTGGGCAAAAACATTCAGTACTTC. Its protein is CSALVAGLGKNIQYF.

V and J are TRBV30 and TRBJ1-1; D not certain. In germline, CDR1 is GTSNPN, CDR2 SVGIG (reference sequence). The V end was cut by 3 bases, the J end by 7 bases, with 9 bases between. The length of the CDR3 is 11 residues. The CDR3 loop is CAWSLDIEAFF. The CDR3 nucleotides are TGTGCCTGGAGCCTTGACATTGAAGCTTTCTTT.

At least ten counts were recorded for this clonotype. The V and J genes are TRBV12-3 or TRBV12-4 and TRBJ2-5; D unclear. Trimming cost V 5 bases and J 1 base, with 11 bases left between them. The CDR3 loop spans 14 amino acids. The CDR3 coding sequence is TGTGCCAGCAGTCTCCAAGTCGCCCAAGAGACCCAGTACTTC. Translating it yields CASSLQVAQETQYF.

This clonotype was counted between two and nine times. The rearrangement links TRBV6-2 or TRBV6-3 to TRBJ2-2; 10 bases fit TRBD2. J gave up 6 bases and V 4 bases, and 11 bases lay outside the gene matches. This CDR3 comprises 17 residues. In germline, CDR1 is MNHEY, CDR2 SVGEGT. The CDR3: CASSSTPAGGVAGELFF. Here the CDR3 DNA reads TGTGCCAGCAGTTCCACTCCAGCGGGAGGGGTGGCCGGGGAGCTGTTTTTT.

J is TRBJ1-2 and V is TRBV5-1; 7 nucleotides align to TRBD1. Germline CDR1 reads SGHRS; CDR2 reads YFSETQ. The length of the CDR3 is 15 residues. The V segment lost 3 bases and the J segment 4 bases; nucleotides outside the gene matches: 9. The chain's CDR3 is CASSSDRARVYGYTF. In DNA, the CDR3 is TGCGCCAGCAGCTCAGACAGGGCCCGGGTCTATGGCTACACCTTC.

The chain recombines TRBV2 with TRBJ2-3; 10 positions agree with TRBD2. CDR3 size: 15 residues. J gave up 2 bases and V 10 bases, and 9 bases lay outside the gene matches. CDR1 is SNHLY and CDR2 is FYNNEI in the germline V gene. The CDR3: CANNPSGGNTDTQYF. The CDR3, as DNA: TGTGCCAACAATCCTAGCGGGGGCAACACAGATACGCAGTATTTT. Complete variable domain (other parts from reference TRBV2 and TRBJ2-3): EPEVTQTPSHQVTQMGQEVILRCVPISNHLYFYWYRQILGQKVEFLVSFYNNEISEKSEIFDDQFSVERPDGSNFTLKIRSTKLEDSAMYFCANNPSGGNTDTQYFGPGTRLTVL.

The chain recombines TRBV12-3 or TRBV12-4 with TRBJ1-1, with D perhaps TRBD1 (6 bases). Trimming cost V 6 bases and J 3 bases, with 11 bases left between them. The CDR3 loop spans 13 amino acids. The CDR3 DNA is TGTGCCAGCAGAGGACAGTTAGACACTGAAGCTTTCTTT. Its protein product is CASRGQLDTEAFF.

Comments on this clonotype: At one of its ends the junction is not consistent with the germline gene, which may arise from a read error. The chain couples TRBV20-1 to TRBJ1-1; D not certain. The CDR3 extends over 13 amino acids. Germline V gene sequence: CDR1 DFQATT, CDR2 SNEGSKA (reference sequence). The CDR3 spells CSARIDTNAEAFF. Written as DNA, the CDR3 is TGCAGTGCTAGAATTGACACGAACGCTGAAGCTTTCTTT.

This clonotype was seen many times. This sequence may be a read error, since a much larger clone differs from it by one base. V gene TRBV7-8 combines with J gene TRBJ2-7; 10 bases are shared with TRBD1. The DNA matches TRBJ2-5 better at its end, which makes the J call doubtful. Germline V gene data show CDR1 as SGHVS and CDR2 as FQNEAQ. This CDR3 has 15 residues. The CDR3 protein is CASSFATGGFETQYF. The CDR3 region has the DNA TGTGCCAGCAGTTTTGCGACAGGGGGCTTTGAGACCCAGTACTTC.

The V call is TRBV2, the J call TRBJ1-2, with D tentatively TRBD1 (6 bases). There are 14 residues in the CDR3. Germline V gene data show CDR1 as SNHLY and CDR2 as FYNNEI. V was shortened by 1 base and J by 13 bases, with 19 bases between the two germline ends. The CDR3 region has the DNA TGTGCCAGCAGTGAAGGGGGGGCCAGCGCCCACTGCACCTTC. Protein product: CASSEGGASAHCTF. Full variable domain (rest looked up from reference TRBV2 and TRBJ1-2): EPEVTQTPSHQVTQMGQEVILRCVPISNHLYFYWYRQILGQKVEFLVSFYNNEISEKSEIFDDQFSVERPDGSNFTLKIRSTKLEDSAMYFCASSEGGASAHCTFGSGTRLTVV.

This clonotype was counted only a few times. The J gene is TRBJ2-1, the V gene TRBV7-6, with TRBD2 matching over 9 bases. In germline, CDR1 is SGHVS, CDR2 FNYEAQ. V shed 5 bases and J 2 bases; nucleotides not matched to a gene: 4. The CDR3 sequence is 15 residues long. The CDR3 DNA is TGTGCCAGCAGCAACAGCGGGGGGACCTACAATGAGCAGTTCTTC. This encodes CASSNSGGTYNEQFF.

V and J are TRBV7-9 and TRBJ2-5, with 12 positions matching TRBD1. TRBJ2-4 matches the DNA end more closely, so the J call is doubtful. The germline CDR1 and CDR2 sequences are SEHNR and FQNEAQ (reference sequence). The CDR3 has 16 residues. The CDR3 DNA follows: TGTGCCAGCAGCGTAGGGGACAGGGGGCCCAAAAACATTCAGTACTTC. Its protein is CASSVGDRGPKNIQYF.

The table lists this clonotype with many counts. This chain connects TRBV5-6 to TRBJ2-3, with 9 bases lining up with TRBD1. Germline V gene data show CDR1 as SGHDT and CDR2 as YYEEEE. The CDR3 is 15 amino acids. Trimming cost V 4 bases and J 2 bases; bases outside gene matches: 5. The CDR3 protein is CASSPGTGFTDTQYF. In DNA, the CDR3 is TGTGCCAGCAGCCCCGGGACAGGGTTCACAGATACGCAGTATTTT.

Here the CDR3 reads CASSYWGVRETQFF. CDR3 DNA: TGTGCCAGCAGTTACTGGGGGGTCCGCGAGACCCAGTTCTTC. The chain carries TRBV6-2 or TRBV6-3 and TRBJ2-5, with a tentative D call TRBD2 (6 bases). The DNA matches TRBJ2-1 better at its end, which makes the J call doubtful. The germline V gene encodes CDR1 MNHEY and CDR2 SVGEGT. The CDR3 has 14 residues.

The rearrangement links TRBV29-1 to TRBJ1-1; 10 nucleotides match TRBD1. Trimming removed 5 bases from V and 4 bases from J; junction bases left unmatched: 7. The CDR3 runs 14 residues. Per the germline V gene, CDR1 is SQVTM and CDR2 is ANQGSEA. The CDR3 nucleotides are TGCAGCGTTTCGACAGGGGGCGCCGGCACTGAAGCTTTCTTT. It translates to CSVSTGGAGTEAFF.

The chain employs TRBV2 and TRBJ2-4; possible D gene TRBD1, 5 bases. The germline V gene has CDR1 SNHLY and CDR2 FYNNEI. The CDR3 extends over 18 amino acids. Trimming cost V 1 base and J 0 bases, with 16 bases left between them. CDR3 DNA sequence: TGTGCCAGCAGTGAAGAGGCAGGGCGATCCGTAGCCAAAAACATTCAGTACTTC. This translates into CASSEEAGRSVAKNIQYF.

As for this clonotype: Its ends do not fully match the called genes, so a read error is possible. The chain has TRBV6-5 and TRBJ2-3, with 7 bases that match TRBD2. The CDR3 totals 17 residues. Germline assignment: CDR1 MNHEY and CDR2 SVGAGI. The DNA of the CDR3 is TGTGTCAGCAGTTTAGGAGGCGGGAGATATAGCACAGATACGCAGTATTTT. Translating gives CVSSLGGGRYSTDTQYF.

This clonotype occurred a few times. This clone may be a read error of a much larger clone one base away. The chain joins TRBV29-1 to TRBJ2-5, with 7 positions matching TRBD1. The length of the CDR3 is 15 residues. The germline gives CDR1 SQVTM, CDR2 ANQGSEA. J gave up 11 bases and V 5 bases, and 20 bases lay outside the gene matches. The DNA for the CDR3 is TGCAGCGTTCCTTTACAGGGGACACCCCGCTCGGAGCAGTACTTC. Residues: CSVPLQGTPRSEQYF.

The chain is built from TRBV4-1 and TRBJ1-5; no reliable D call. The CDR3 covers 15 residues. Trimming cost V 0 bases and J 4 bases, with 10 bases left between them. Germline-derived CDR1 and CDR2 are MGHRA and YSYEKL. The CDR3 DNA reads as TGCGCCAGCAGCCAAGATCGGCCTGTAAATCAGCCCCAGCATTTT. Translating it yields CASSQDRPVNQPQHF.

The chain carries TRBV20-1 and TRBJ2-1, with 9 bases fitting TRBD2. There are 17 residues in the CDR3. Germline CDR1 and CDR2: DFQATT and SNEGSKA (reference sequence). Germline trimming cut 1 base from V and 7 bases from J; bases unmatched to any gene: 14. CDR3 sequence: CSARAPAAGGLLNEQFF. For the CDR3, the DNA is TGCAGTGCTAGAGCCCCCGCTGCGGGGGGGCTCCTGAATGAGCAGTTCTTC.

The V and J genes are TRBV5-1 and TRBJ1-2; D unresolved. Deletions cut 5 bases from V and 2 bases from J, with 10 bases between. The CDR3 covers 13 residues. Germline V gene data show CDR1 as SGHRS and CDR2 as YFSETQ. The DNA of the CDR3 is TGCGCCAGCAGTGTGGACTACAACTATGGCTACACCTTC. This encodes CASSVDYNYGYTF.

This chain links TRBV29-1 with TRBJ1-1; D unclear. Germline CDR1 reads SQVTM; CDR2 reads ANQGSEA. This CDR3 spans 14 amino acids. Trimming took off 4 bases at V and 1 base at J, with 13 bases between the two ends. CDR3 amino acids: CSVVADLGNTEAFF. The CDR3 nucleotides read TGCAGCGTTGTGGCCGACTTGGGGAACACTGAAGCTTTCTTT.

The rearrangement joins TRBV20-1 to TRBJ1-4; D not certain. CDR3 size: 12 residues. Per the germline V gene, CDR1 is DFQATT and CDR2 is SNEGSKA (reference sequence). Trimming took off 3 bases at V and 5 bases at J, with 7 bases between the two ends. CDR3 sequence: CSASPENEKLFF. In nucleotides, the CDR3 is TGCAGTGCTAGTCCAGAGAATGAAAAACTGTTTTTT.

This clonotype was seen more than once but under ten times. The chain is built from TRBV7-2 and TRBJ1-2; D unresolved. CDR3 length: 13 residues. Trimming cost V 0 bases and J 4 bases, with 6 bases left between them. The germline V gene has CDR1 SGHTA and CDR2 FQGNSA. The CDR3 loop is CASSLAGIYGYTF. The DNA of the CDR3 is TGTGCCAGCAGCTTAGCAGGGATCTATGGCTACACCTTC.

CDR3 sequence: CASKVAASAVGSYNEQFF. The CDR3 nucleotides read TGTGCCAGCAAGGTAGCGGCTAGCGCAGTAGGATCCTACAATGAGCAGTTCTTC. The V call is TRBV6-1, the J call TRBJ2-1, with a tentative D call TRBD2 (6 bases). Germline V gene data show CDR1 as MNHNS and CDR2 as SASEGT. Trimming shortened V by 7 bases and J by 1 base, and 23 bases separated the two germline ends. The CDR3 is made up of 18 amino acids.

The V gene is TRBV6-5, the J gene TRBJ1-1; D is unresolved. V lost 8 bases and J 6 bases, leaving 13 bases between the germline ends. The CDR3 contains 12 residues. From germline, CDR1 is MNHEY and CDR2 SVGAGI. CDR3: CASLGRFAEAFF. Here the CDR3 DNA reads TGTGCCAGCCTAGGGCGTTTCGCTGAAGCTTTCTTT.

In regard to this clonotype: One junction end does not reproduce the germline sequence, and a read error may be involved. J is TRBJ2-7 and V is TRBV7-2; tentatively, D is TRBD2 (6 bases). CDR3 size: 14 residues. Germline-derived CDR1 and CDR2 are SGHTA and FQGNSA. CDR3 in DNA: TGTGTCAGCACGCCCGGGACTGTTTATTACGAGCAGTACTTC. Its protein product is CVSTPGTVYYEQYF.

This chain uses TRBV7-9 with TRBJ2-5, with D perhaps TRBD1 or TRBD2 (5 bases each). CDR1 is SEHNR, CDR2 FQNEAQ, per germline (reference sequence). Between the trimmed V and J ends, which lost 3 bases and 13 bases, there was a span of 24 bases. CDR3 length: 15 amino acids. The CDR3 DNA follows: TGTGCCAGCAGCTTGTCCGGGACCGCTGAGCGGTCGCGGTACTTC. Amino acids: CASSLSGTAERSRYF.

About this clonotype: Mismatch with germline at one junction end may stem from a read error. The CDR3 here is CASSLVSESADTRYF. Here the CDR3 DNA reads TGTGCCAGCAGCTTAGTATCCGAGTCGGCGGATACGCGGTATTTT. This chain uses TRBV7-2 with TRBJ2-3, with D unresolved. This CDR3 has 15 residues. CDR1 SGHTA and CDR2 FQGNSA come from the germline V gene.

The chain couples TRBV19 to TRBJ2-3; D not resolved. The V end lost 2 bases, the J end lost 1 base, and 7 bases lay between the germline ends. CDR1 is LNHDA, CDR2 SQIVND, per germline (reference sequence). The CDR3 runs 14 residues. This chain's CDR3 is CASSIRQRTDTQYF. The CDR3 bases are TGTGCCAGTAGTATAAGGCAACGCACAGATACGCAGTATTTT.